Following are 31 T cell receptor beta chains from one sample sequenced in a study of shared clonotypes between healthy human individuals. Assay: immunoSEQ multiplex PCR; the TCRdb copy retains only in-frame clones and omits some. The sample records 2 million or so clones, 90% to 95% being singletons. The source material was naive CD4+ T cells sorted from blood. As for subset: CD45RA+ positively selected. The receptors were sampled from a man between 18 and 35 years old in good health.

The rearrangement links TRBV6-5 to TRBJ2-7; D tentatively reads TRBD1 or TRBD2 (5 bases each). The CDR3 covers 15 residues. V lost 0 bases and J 3 bases, leaving 12 bases between the germline ends. Germline values: CDR1 MNHEY, CDR2 SVGAGI. The CDR3 is CASSYSPGSVYEQYF. CDR3 in DNA: TGTGCCAGCAGTTACTCGCCAGGGAGCGTCTACGAGCAGTACTTC.

The sample holds one count of this clone. J is TRBJ2-2 and V is TRBV30; D assignment may be TRBD1 or TRBD2 (5 bases each). CDR1 and CDR2 (germline): GTSNPN, SVGIG (reference sequence). Trimming removed 4 bases from V and 5 bases from J, with 17 bases in between. The CDR3 is 15 amino acids. The CDR3 sequence is CAWTPGYRQTGELFF. Written as DNA, the CDR3 is TGTGCCTGGACTCCGGGATACAGGCAAACCGGGGAGCTGTTTTTT.

This rearrangement joins TRBV10-3 to TRBJ2-1; D is unresolved. The CDR3 loop spans 12 amino acids. Trimming pared 6 bases from V and 6 bases from J, leaving 9 bases between. Germline V lookup: CDR1 ENHRY, CDR2 SYGVKD. CDR3 sequence: CAISPTINEQFF. For the CDR3, the DNA is TGTGCCATCAGCCCAACTATCAATGAGCAGTTCTTC.

This clone was detected once. V usage is TRBV29-1 and J usage is TRBJ1-6; a weak D match, TRBD1 (6 bases). V gave up 4 bases and J gave up 8 bases, with 12 bases separating them. Germline V gene lookup returns CDR1 SQVTM and CDR2 ANQGSEA. This CDR3 is 13 amino acids long. Written as DNA, the CDR3 is TGCAGCGTTGGGTGGGGGGCTGATTCACCCCTCCACTTT. The encoded protein is CSVGWGADSPLHF. The variable domain in full, with the rest retrieved from reference TRBV29-1 and TRBJ1-6, is SAVISQKPSRDICQRGTSLTIQCQVDSQVTMMFWYRQQPGQSLTLIATANQGSEATYESGFVIDKFPISRPNLTFSTLTVSNMSPEDSSIYLCSVGWGADSPLHFGNGTRLTVT.

The table lists this clone with a few counts. The chain combines TRBV5-5 with TRBJ2-7; 7 bases fit TRBD2. V dropped 2 bases and J dropped 0; count of bases not matched to a gene: 14. This CDR3 region has 18 residues. Germline V gene lookup returns CDR1 SGHKS and CDR2 YYEKEE (reference sequence). The CDR3 protein is CASSLGLWGLPSSYEQYF. CDR3 nucleotide sequence: TGTGCCAGCAGCTTAGGGCTCTGGGGACTACCGAGCTCCTACGAGCAGTACTTC.

This chain's CDR3 is CACHGGAGANTGELFF. The CDR3 nucleotides read TGTGCCTGCCACGGTGGGGCGGGTGCGAACACCGGGGAGCTGTTTTTT. The chain is built from TRBV30 and TRBJ2-2, with D perhaps being TRBD1 or TRBD2 (5 bases each). The CDR3 loop spans 16 amino acids. The germline gives CDR1 GTSNPN, CDR2 SVGIG (reference sequence). The germline V and J ends were trimmed by 6 bases and 0 bases, with 17 bases remaining between them.

The rearrangement joins TRBV29-1 to TRBJ2-1; D perhaps matches TRBD2 (5 bases). Germline values: CDR1 SQVTM, CDR2 ANQGSEA. CDR3 size: 14 residues. Trimming removed 6 bases from V and 7 bases from J, with 19 bases in between. CDR3: CSVTTKLGGNEQFF. DNA of the CDR3: TGCAGCGTCACGACTAAATTAGGTGGGAATGAGCAGTTCTTC.

The V gene is TRBV27, the J gene TRBJ2-3; D might be TRBD2 (5 bases). The ends were cut back, 3 bases at V and 4 bases at J, with 11 bases in the middle. The CDR3 totals 14 residues. Germline CDR1 MNHEY, CDR2 SMNVEV (reference sequence). The CDR3 loop reads CASSFLRAPDTQYF. The CDR3 DNA reads as TGTGCCAGCAGTTTCCTGAGGGCCCCAGATACGCAGTATTTT.

The rearrangement uses TRBV7-9 and TRBJ1-3; no firm D call. V was pared by 8 bases and J by 2 bases, with 4 bases between. The CDR3 sequence is 11 residues long. Germline-derived CDR1 and CDR2 are SEHNR and FQNEAQ (reference sequence). The CDR3: CASGTGNTIYF. The CDR3 nucleotides are TGTGCCAGCGGAACTGGAAACACCATATATTTT.

Only one count was recorded for this clone. CDR3: CASSNRDRQLAGDEQFF. Here the CDR3 DNA reads TGTGCCAGCAGCAACCGGGACAGGCAACTAGCGGGAGATGAGCAGTTCTTC. This chain connects TRBV9 to TRBJ2-1; 11 bases are shared with TRBD2. This CDR3 has 17 residues. With 4 bases clipped from V and 8 bases from J, the junction kept 14 bases outside the gene matches. Germline-derived CDR1 and CDR2 are SGDLS and YYNGEE.

The chain joins TRBV6-5 to TRBJ2-5, with 10 bases identical to TRBD1. Trimming cost V 6 bases and J 5 bases; bases outside gene matches: 9. From germline, CDR1 is MNHEY and CDR2 SVGAGI. The CDR3 is made up of 15 amino acids. DNA for the CDR3: TGTGCCAGCAGCCCCGGACAGGGGGGATGGGAGACCCAGTACTTC. Translated: CASSPGQGGWETQYF.

This clone has at least ten counts. The chain carries TRBV6-6 and TRBJ1-2; the D is unclear. V lost 8 bases to trimming and J lost 8 bases, with 9 bases between them. CDR3 length: 10 amino acids. Germline V gives CDR1 MNHNY, CDR2 SVGAGI (reference sequence). Written as DNA, the CDR3 is TGTGCCAGCGCGTGGGCCGGCTACACCTTC. Its translation: CASAWAGYTF.

The table lists this clone with a few counts. The same CDR3 is also encoded by other DNA sequences in this sample. J is TRBJ1-1 and V is TRBV10-3; D ambiguous. The CDR3 sequence is 14 residues long. CDR1 and CDR2 (germline): ENHRY, SYGVKD. Between the trimmed V and J ends, which lost 6 bases and 0 bases, there was a span of 11 bases. The CDR3 is CAISDLAMNTEAFF. DNA of the CDR3: TGTGCCATCAGCGACTTAGCCATGAACACTGAAGCTTTCTTT.

The chain carries TRBV6-5 and TRBJ2-5; 7 bases line up with TRBD2. CDR3 length: 14 amino acids. Germline CDR1 MNHEY, CDR2 SVGAGI. Trimming removed 2 bases from V and 3 bases from J; junction bases left unmatched: 3. CDR3 in amino acids: CASSYLAAKETQYF. The DNA of the CDR3 is TGTGCCAGCAGTTACCTAGCGGCTAAAGAGACCCAGTACTTC.

The chain carries TRBV7-9 and TRBJ2-2, with D tentatively TRBD1 or TRBD2 (5 bases each). CDR1 is SEHNR, CDR2 FQNEAQ, per germline (reference sequence). The CDR3 is made up of 13 amino acids. V was clipped by 3 bases and J by 6 bases, with 8 bases between them. CDR3 nucleotide sequence: TGTGCCAGCAGCTTCGTGGGGGCCGGGGAGCTGTTTTTT. It encodes CASSFVGAGELFF.

This clone was detected once. The same CDR3 arises from other DNA sequences in this sample as well. The V call is TRBV7-9, the J call TRBJ2-5; the match to TRBD2 covers 14 bases. Germline V lookup: CDR1 SEHNR, CDR2 FQNEAQ (reference sequence). The CDR3 totals 17 residues. V lost 1 base and J lost 3; bases outside the gene matches: 4. This chain's CDR3 is CASSLGLAGGLEETQYF. The CDR3 DNA sequence: TGTGCCAGCAGCTTAGGACTAGCGGGGGGGCTTGAAGAGACCCAGTACTTC.

A single count supports this clone. This chain joins TRBV28 and TRBJ1-1, with 8 nucleotides matching TRBD1. Per the germline V gene, CDR1 is MDHEN and CDR2 is SYDVKM. J was trimmed by 4 bases and V by 6 bases; bases with no gene match: 10. This CDR3 has 15 residues. The CDR3 protein is CASSRRTGTRTEAFF. CDR3 nucleotides: TGTGCCAGCAGCCGTAGGACAGGGACACGCACTGAAGCTTTCTTT.

The CDR3 DNA is TGTGCCAGCTCACCTCCTCGTTCTCGCGAGAACACCGGGGAGCTGTTTTTT. Translating gives CASSPPRSRENTGELFF. This sequence joins TRBV18 and TRBJ2-2; D not certain. Trimming stripped 3 bases from V and 1 base from J, with 15 bases between. The CDR3 is 17 amino acids. Per germline, CDR1 KGHSH and CDR2 LQKENI.

This sequence joins TRBV4-1 and TRBJ2-7, with D tentatively TRBD1 or TRBD2 (5 bases each). The V gene lost 0 bases and the J gene lost 4 bases, with 13 bases spanning the gap. Germline CDR1 and CDR2: MGHRA and YSYEKL. CDR3 length: 15 residues. Written as DNA, the CDR3 is TGCGCCAGCAGCCAAGAATCGGGACGGGTGTACGAGCAGTACTTC. Translation: CASSQESGRVYEQYF.

The chain links TRBV19 to TRBJ1-6, with D unclear. The CDR3 runs to 14 residues. The germline V gene has CDR1 LNHDA and CDR2 SQIVND (reference sequence). The V and J ends lost 8 bases and 5 bases respectively, with 13 bases between them. CDR3: CASSFPSDNSPLHF. The DNA for the CDR3 is TGTGCCAGTTCCTTCCCGTCAGATAATTCACCCCTCCACTTT.

As to this clone: Different DNA sequences within this sample yield the same CDR3. The chain combines TRBV10-3 with TRBJ1-2; D remains ambiguous. Germline-derived CDR1 and CDR2 are ENHRY and SYGVKD. V lost 2 bases and J lost 2, with 6 bases in between. This CDR3 spans 13 amino acids. This CDR3 reads CAISEGVNYGYTF. The CDR3 bases are TGTGCCATCAGTGAGGGGGTGAACTATGGCTACACCTTC.

The rearrangement uses TRBV6-1 and TRBJ2-7; 9 nucleotides line up with TRBD1. The J segment lost 6 bases and the V segment lost 2 bases, leaving 5 bases of the junction unmatched. Germline V CDR1 and CDR2: MNHNS, SASEGT. The CDR3 runs to 14 residues. The CDR3 protein is CASSERYRGPEQYF. The CDR3 DNA reads TGTGCCAGCAGTGAAAGGTACAGGGGGCCCGAGCAGTACTTC.

J is TRBJ1-1 and V is TRBV7-9; D is ambiguous. CDR3 length: 15 residues. CDR1 and CDR2 (germline): SEHNR, FQNEAQ (reference sequence). V dropped 2 bases and J dropped 8 bases, with 18 bases sitting between them. CDR3 sequence (DNA): TGTGCCAGCAGCTTACTGCCCGGCCAAATCCGCGAAGCTTTCTTT. Its protein is CASSLLPGQIREAFF.

Concerning this clone: Other nucleotide sequences from this sample produce the same CDR3. The chain uses TRBV5-1 and TRBJ1-3, with D possibly matching TRBD1 (5 bases). The CDR3 extends over 15 amino acids. Trimming pared 0 bases from V and 4 bases from J, leaving 11 bases between. In germline, CDR1 is SGHRS, CDR2 YFSETQ. In DNA, the CDR3 is TGCGCCAGCAGCTTGGTCGCAGGGTTGGGAAACACCATATATTTT. Its protein is CASSLVAGLGNTIYF.

Only one count was recorded for this clone. Given a much more abundant clone one base away, this may be a read error. The V and J genes are TRBV4-2 and TRBJ2-3; D gene ambiguous. Per germline, CDR1 LGHNA and CDR2 YNFKEQ. Trimming left V 1 base short and J 11 bases short, with 13 bases between. This CDR3 contains 13 residues. CDR3: CASSQVSRERQYF. The CDR3 coding sequence is TGTGCCAGCAGCCAAGTCTCCCGCGAGAGGCAGTATTTT.

This clone was observed once. A much larger clone differs from this one at a single base, so this may be a read error. This chain joins TRBV6-5 and TRBJ1-4; tentative D call: TRBD1 (5 bases). The germline CDR1 and CDR2 sequences are MNHEY and SVGAGI. The CDR3 totals 15 residues. The CDR3 protein is CASSYLGATSEKLFF. In DNA, the CDR3 is TGTGCCAGCAGTTACTTAGGGGCGACTAGTGAAAAACTGTTTTTT.

The chain combines TRBV4-1 with TRBJ2-2; D gene uncertain. V gave up 0 bases and J gave up 6 bases, with 14 bases separating them. CDR3 size: 16 residues. Germline CDR1 MGHRA, CDR2 YSYEKL. The CDR3 is CASSQESGWRAGELFF. CDR3 DNA sequence: TGCGCCAGCAGCCAAGAGTCCGGGTGGAGAGCCGGGGAGCTGTTTTTT.

The CDR3 sequence is CASSYSITGDTEAFF. In DNA form, the CDR3 reads TGTGCCAGCAGTTACTCGATTACCGGGGACACTGAAGCTTTCTTT. The J gene is TRBJ1-1, the V gene TRBV6-5; D call uncertain. The ends were cut back, 0 bases at V and 3 bases at J, with 11 bases in the middle. The CDR3 loop spans 15 amino acids. Germline lookup yields CDR1 MNHEY and CDR2 SVGAGI.

CDR3 loop: CASSPRALPWGEQYF. DNA of the CDR3: TGTGCCAGCAGCCCGAGGGCCCTCCCGTGGGGCGAGCAGTACTTC. The V gene is TRBV7-2, the J gene TRBJ2-7; a possible D gene is TRBD2 (5 bases). There are 15 residues in the CDR3. V was cut by 5 bases and J by 6 bases, with 20 bases left in between. The germline V gene has CDR1 SGHTA and CDR2 FQGNSA.

The chain combines TRBV10-3 with TRBJ2-5, with D hard to call. Germline V lookup: CDR1 ENHRY, CDR2 SYGVKD. The CDR3 loop spans 13 amino acids. Trimming shortened V by 7 bases and J by 5 bases, and 14 bases separated the two germline ends. The DNA of the CDR3 is TGTGCCATCACCTCGAAGATGGGGGAGACCCAGTACTTC. Protein: CAITSKMGETQYF.

V is TRBV5-1 and J is TRBJ1-4; TRBD1 matches at 7 bases. V was clipped by 4 bases and J by 7 bases; unmatched bases: 7. In germline, CDR1 is SGHRS, CDR2 YFSETQ. The CDR3 loop spans 14 amino acids. The CDR3 reads CASSPQGRGEKLFF. The CDR3 DNA is TGCGCCAGCAGCCCACAGGGGCGGGGTGAAAAACTGTTTTTT.